The 19 T cell receptor beta chains below all came from one sample that was sequenced in a study of regulatory T cells in long-lasting Graves disease. CDR3 regions were amplified by Arm-PCR using iRepertoire HTBI primers to build TCR beta libraries. TCRdb passed the multiplex PCR reads through MiXCR, listing each CDR3 protein once. The data hold a few hundred thousand distinct CDR3 sequences, with 20% to 30% observed a single time. Time point: persistent/refractory GD, antithyroid drugs over 5 years with positive TRAb. PBMC RNA was the source of the TCR library. The source material was peripheral blood mononuclear cells (PBMCs), sampled when the disease was refractory, from a patient treated with antithyroid drugs. These receptors were collected from a female donor with Graves disease.

This clonotype was counted only a few times. The rearrangement links TRBV28 to TRBJ2-7; D is undetermined. Germline-derived CDR1 and CDR2 are MDHEN and SYDVKM. The V end was cut by 4 bases, the J end by 1 base, with 17 bases between. The CDR3 runs 16 residues. For the CDR3, the DNA is TGTGCCAGCAGTTCTCCATTCGCAGATGAGTCCTACGAGCAGTACTTC. Translated: CASSSPFADESYEQYF. The complete variable domain, with remaining parts taken from reference TRBV28 and TRBJ2-7, reads DVKVTQSSRYLVKRTGEKVFLECVQDMDHENMFWYRQDPGLGLRLIYFSYDVKMKEKGDIPEGYSVSREKKERFSLILESASTNQTSMYLCASSSPFADESYEQYFGPGTRLTVT.

This clonotype was detected only a few times. The chain uses TRBV10-3 and TRBJ2-7; 12 positions agree with TRBD2. This CDR3 has 17 residues. Germline trimming cut 10 bases from V and 5 bases from J; bases unmatched to any gene: 18. The germline V gene has CDR1 ENHRY and CDR2 SYGVKD. The CDR3 DNA sequence: TGTGCCAGCAGCCTGACAAGGGGACTAGCGGGTAAGGACGAGCAGTACTTC. Translation gives CASSLTRGLAGKDEQYF.

This clonotype occurred many times. The chain combines TRBV7-2 with TRBJ2-7, with 10 bases identical to TRBD2. Germline V lookup: CDR1 SGHTA, CDR2 FQGNSA. CDR3 size: 15 residues. V lost 1 base, J lost 7 bases, and 7 bases stayed unmatched. The CDR3 spells CASSLEPLAGVEQYF. The CDR3 bases are TGTGCCAGCAGCTTAGAACCCCTAGCGGGAGTTGAGCAGTACTTC.

The rearrangement uses TRBV7-9 and TRBJ2-5, with 8 bases identical to TRBD1. This CDR3 is 14 amino acids long. V dropped 4 bases and J dropped 5; count of bases not matched to a gene: 6. Germline assignment: CDR1 SEHNR and CDR2 FQNEAQ (reference sequence). The CDR3 DNA sequence: TGTGCCAGCAGCTGGCGGACAGGGCAGGAGACCCAGTACTTC. As protein: CASSWRTGQETQYF.

This clonotype was counted many times. The chain combines TRBV3-1 with TRBJ2-2; 7 positions agree with TRBD1. Germline loops: CDR1 LGHDT, CDR2 YNNKEL (reference sequence). Unmatched junction bases numbered 7, after V lost 1 base and J lost 8 bases. The CDR3 length is 15 residues. CDR3 region: CASSQGQGRAGELFF. The CDR3 DNA reads as TGTGCCAGCAGCCAAGGACAGGGACGGGCGGGGGAGCTGTTTTTT.

V and J are TRBV6-5 and TRBJ2-5, with 8 positions matching TRBD2. The CDR3 consists of 15 residues. Germline CDR1 reads MNHEY; CDR2 reads SVGAGI. The junction had 7 bases not matched to a gene; V was cut back by 2 bases and J by 5 bases. The CDR3 loop reads CASSYGPAGEETQYF. The CDR3 DNA reads as TGTGCCAGCAGTTACGGGCCAGCGGGAGAGGAGACCCAGTACTTC.

The rearrangement links TRBV19 to TRBJ1-1, with unresolved D. In germline, CDR1 is LNHDA, CDR2 SQIVND (reference sequence). Deletions cut 6 bases from V and 1 base from J, with 9 bases between. The CDR3 contains 13 residues. The CDR3 reads CASRRTPNTEAFF. CDR3 in DNA: TGTGCCAGTAGACGAACACCGAACACTGAAGCTTTCTTT.

This clonotype was seen more than once but under ten times. V usage is TRBV18 and J usage is TRBJ1-4; D remains ambiguous. Per the germline V gene, CDR1 is KGHSH and CDR2 is LQKENI. The CDR3 contains 15 residues. Trimming removed 4 bases from V and 4 bases from J, with 13 bases in between. This CDR3 reads CASSLGRTDNEKLFF. CDR3 in DNA: TGTGCCAGCTCACTTGGACGGACTGATAATGAAAAACTGTTTTTT. Drawing the rest from reference TRBV18 and TRBJ1-4, the complete variable domain is NAGVMQNPRHLVRRRGQEARLRCSPMKGHSHVYWYRQLPEEGLKFMVYLQKENIIDESGMPKERFSAEFPKEGPSILRIQQVVRGDSAAYFCASSLGRTDNEKLFFGSGTQLSVL.

This clonotype was recorded at least ten times. The chain carries TRBV5-1 and TRBJ2-7; D gene uncertain. The length of the CDR3 is 14 residues. CDR1 and CDR2 from the germline V gene are SGHRS and YFSETQ. V lost 4 bases, J lost 6 bases, and 17 bases lay in between. CDR3 protein: CASSPGTEWGEQYF. DNA for the CDR3: TGCGCCAGCAGCCCAGGTACAGAATGGGGCGAGCAGTACTTC.

This clonotype was observed many times. The CDR3 protein is CASSSGQASGYTF. The CDR3 nucleotides read TGTGCCAGCAGTTCTGGACAGGCTAGTGGCTACACCTTC. The V and J genes are TRBV28 and TRBJ1-2, with TRBD1 identical over 7 bases. The J segment lost 7 bases and the V segment lost 4 bases, leaving 6 bases of the junction unmatched. Germline V gene lookup returns CDR1 MDHEN and CDR2 SYDVKM. The CDR3 runs to 13 residues.

Comment on this clonotype: Its ends do not fully match the called genes, so a read error is possible. The CDR3: CASSYSATGEPFF. CDR3 nucleotides: TGTGCCAGCAGTTATTCAGCTACCGGGGAGCCGTTTTTT. The chain recombines TRBV6-2 or TRBV6-3 with TRBJ2-2; tentative D call: TRBD2 (5 bases). Germline V lookup: CDR1 MNHEY, CDR2 SVGEGT. The CDR3 spans 13 residues.

Concerning this clonotype: A read error may produce the germline difference seen at one junction end. The chain joins TRBV29-1 to TRBJ2-4; the D gene is possibly TRBD2 (6 bases). Germline V gene sequence: CDR1 SQVTM, CDR2 ANQGSEA. The CDR3 spans 10 residues. CDR3 sequence: CSVGVAREYF. CDR3 bases: TGCAGCGTTGGTGTCGCCCGGGAGTATTTT.

The J gene is TRBJ2-7, the V gene TRBV2; 12 bases agree with TRBD1. Germline lookup yields CDR1 SNHLY and CDR2 FYNNEI. The CDR3 length is 15 residues. V was pared by 6 bases and J by 6 bases, with 9 bases of the junction left unmatched. CDR3 bases: TGTGCCAGCAGCCAAGTGGGACAGGGGGCCGGCGAGCAGTACTTC. Its protein is CASSQVGQGAGEQYF.

This clonotype was detected ten times or more. The rearrangement links TRBV5-1 to TRBJ2-7, with 9 positions matching TRBD2. The CDR3 is made up of 15 amino acids. Germline loops: CDR1 SGHRS, CDR2 YFSETQ. V was clipped by 0 bases and J by 2 bases; unmatched bases: 3. CDR3 amino acids: CASSLVGGRAYEQYF. In DNA form, the CDR3 reads TGCGCCAGCAGCTTGGTCGGCGGGAGGGCCTACGAGCAGTACTTC.

This chain connects TRBV5-1 to TRBJ2-3, with 12 positions matching TRBD2. Looked up from germline, CDR1 is SGHRS and CDR2 is YFSETQ. Germline trimming cut 4 bases from V and 6 bases from J; bases unmatched to any gene: 6. The CDR3 contains 15 residues. The CDR3 reads CASSRLAGEVDTQYF. The CDR3 bases are TGCGCCAGCAGCCGACTAGCGGGAGAGGTTGATACGCAGTATTTT.

The J gene is TRBJ2-2, the V gene TRBV2; no reliable D call. The CDR3 covers 18 residues. The V end was cut by 4 bases, the J end by 0 bases, with 18 bases between. CDR1 is SNHLY, CDR2 FYNNEI, per germline. CDR3: CASSGSLDWTANTGELFF. CDR3 nucleotides: TGTGCCAGCAGTGGGAGTTTAGATTGGACCGCGAACACCGGGGAGCTGTTTTTT.

This clonotype was found many times. The genes are TRBV7-8 and TRBJ1-4; a possible D gene is TRBD1 (6 bases). V was shortened by 5 bases and J by 1 base, with 11 bases between the two germline ends. Germline V gene sequence: CDR1 SGHVS, CDR2 FQNEAQ. This CDR3 comprises 15 residues. The DNA for the CDR3 is TGTGCCAGCAGCCCCAGGACAGTAACTAATGAAAAACTGTTTTTT. As protein: CASSPRTVTNEKLFF.

The rearrangement joins TRBV20-1 to TRBJ2-3; D is tentatively TRBD1 or TRBD2 (5 bases each). CDR3 length: 13 amino acids. CDR1 and CDR2 from the germline V gene are DFQATT and SNEGSKA (reference sequence). V was cut by 6 bases and J by 0 bases, with 10 bases left in between. The CDR3 spells CSAHGTSTDTQYF. The CDR3 nucleotides read TGCAGTGCCCATGGGACCAGCACAGATACGCAGTATTTT.

This clonotype was observed many times. DNA of the CDR3: TGTGCCAGCAGTTTATCGGTCTCACCCCTCCACTTT. Protein product: CASSLSVSPLHF. The rearrangement joins TRBV12-3 or TRBV12-4 to TRBJ1-6, with D unclear. V was trimmed by 2 bases and J by 10 bases, leaving 6 bases between them. This CDR3 is 12 amino acids long.